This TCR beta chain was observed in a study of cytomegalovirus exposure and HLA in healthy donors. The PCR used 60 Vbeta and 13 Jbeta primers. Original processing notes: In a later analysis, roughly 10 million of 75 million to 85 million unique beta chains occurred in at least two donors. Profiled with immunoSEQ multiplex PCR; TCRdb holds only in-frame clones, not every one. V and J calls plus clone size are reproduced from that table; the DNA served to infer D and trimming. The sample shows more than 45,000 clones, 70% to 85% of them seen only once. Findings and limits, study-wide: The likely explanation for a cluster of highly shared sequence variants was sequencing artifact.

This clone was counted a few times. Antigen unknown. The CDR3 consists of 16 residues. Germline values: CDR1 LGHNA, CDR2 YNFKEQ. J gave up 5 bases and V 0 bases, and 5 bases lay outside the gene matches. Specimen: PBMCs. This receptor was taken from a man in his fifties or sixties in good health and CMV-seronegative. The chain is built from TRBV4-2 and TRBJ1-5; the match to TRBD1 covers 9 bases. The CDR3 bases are TGTGCCAGCAGCCAAGAATGGGACAGGGAGTATCAGCCCCAGCATTTT. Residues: CASSQEWDREYQPQHF.